Listed below are T cell receptor beta chains from one sample, sequenced in a study of T-cell memory formation after mild COVID-19. MiXCR, applied by TCRdb to the 5' RACE reads, yields one record per CDR3 protein. The table includes 300,000 to 350,000 distinct CDR3 sequences, approximately 14% detected once. The sample consisted of PBMCs or a T cell subset sorted from them (not recorded which). The receptors come from a man younger than 30 who had mild COVID-19 (a few samples of this study predate the infection). Cell type and time point are not known. Each CDR3 is given with its conserved first and last residue. Each record gives: V gene, J gene, clone size, CDR3 protein. A clone size is listed for some rows: how often the clone was seen (once, few, many), or a class if it is expanded.

v_call: TRBV5-1; j_call: TRBJ2-1; clone_size: many; cdr3_aa: CASSNQDGSSYNEQFF
v_call: TRBV15; j_call: TRBJ2-2; clone_size: few; cdr3_aa: CATSRVPSGELFF
v_call: TRBV11-1; j_call: TRBJ2-7; clone_size: -; cdr3_aa: CASSFGNEQYF
v_call: TRBV6-2/TRBV6-3; j_call: TRBJ2-1; clone_size: -; cdr3_aa: CASTHRLTGRDEQFF
v_call: TRBV7-6; j_call: TRBJ2-3; clone_size: few; cdr3_aa: CASSLEDGRAGGPYF
v_call: TRBV4-1; j_call: TRBJ1-2; clone_size: few; cdr3_aa: CASSQGEGRAYGYTF
v_call: TRBV7-9; j_call: TRBJ2-7; clone_size: few; cdr3_aa: CASSSSPHVEQYF
v_call: TRBV29-1; j_call: TRBJ2-2; clone_size: few; cdr3_aa: CSVERVTGELFF
v_call: TRBV7-8; j_call: TRBJ1-2; clone_size: few; cdr3_aa: CASSLAVQGGGYTF
v_call: TRBV28; j_call: TRBJ1-6; clone_size: few; cdr3_aa: CASSLAGTGSPLHF
v_call: TRBV7-9; j_call: TRBJ1-1; clone_size: many; cdr3_aa: CASSMGQGNTEAFF
v_call: TRBV20-1; j_call: TRBJ1-1; clone_size: -; cdr3_aa: CSALRAGERFGTEAFF
v_call: TRBV5-1; j_call: TRBJ2-3; clone_size: few; cdr3_aa: CASSLMGGPGDTQYF
v_call: TRBV7-9; j_call: TRBJ2-1; clone_size: many; cdr3_aa: CASSLAVQKRYNEQFF
v_call: TRBV3-1; j_call: TRBJ2-5; clone_size: -; cdr3_aa: CASSQTRGGRETQYF
v_call: TRBV11-2; j_call: TRBJ2-1; clone_size: -; cdr3_aa: CASSLSMAHEQFF
v_call: TRBV7-6; j_call: TRBJ2-5; clone_size: few; cdr3_aa: CASSQQTYRDQGTQYF
v_call: TRBV4-1; j_call: TRBJ1-1; clone_size: few; cdr3_aa: CATAPLGGIVVEAFF
v_call: TRBV14; j_call: TRBJ2-7; clone_size: few; cdr3_aa: CASSLRGRVSYEQYF
v_call: TRBV15; j_call: TRBJ2-6; clone_size: -; cdr3_aa: CATSRDFGSGANVLTF
v_call: TRBV5-1; j_call: TRBJ2-3; clone_size: many; cdr3_aa: CASSAGQNTQYF
v_call: TRBV2; j_call: TRBJ1-5; clone_size: -; cdr3_aa: CASSADRADQPQHF